Listed here are 16 T cell receptor beta chains from one sample, sequenced in a study of a mutant IDH1 vaccine in newly diagnosed glioma (dated by TCRdb to the early 2020s). Interpreted using the paper, the time point label stands for: week 47, end of study. Each vaccine dose was 300 ug of a 20-mer mutant IDH1 peptide in Montanide, given subcutaneously with topical imiquimod. Libraries came from the immunoSEQ multiplex PCR assay. Entries here come from immuneACCESS through TCRdb and include only in-frame sequences with V and J called. Some clones fail to appear in such tables; in the studies checked, an unresolved V gene covers under half of the shortfall, and the cause of the remainder is unknown. Present in this sample are fewer than 95,000 clones, more than 80% of which were seen just once. More than 4.5% of the sample lies in the top ten. The antigens for these receptors are not known. The sample in question was PBMCs, obtained from a glioma patient whose treatment included an IDH1 peptide vaccine. The receptors originated from a man aged 35 to 55 with glioma.

This chain joins TRBV2 and TRBJ2-1, with 12 bases matching TRBD1. Germline loops: CDR1 SNHLY, CDR2 FYNNEI. The CDR3 has 18 residues. J lost 9 bases, V lost 4 bases, and 16 bases had no gene match. The CDR3 protein is CASSVGFPGQGALGEQFF. The CDR3 DNA sequence: TGTGCCAGCAGTGTGGGGTTCCCGGGACAGGGGGCTCTTGGTGAGCAGTTCTTC.

The chain is built from TRBV28 and TRBJ1-2, with D perhaps TRBD1 (5 bases). Between the trimmed V and J ends, which lost 5 bases and 2 bases, there was a span of 12 bases. The CDR3 sequence is 14 residues long. The germline V gene has CDR1 MDHEN and CDR2 SYDVKM. The CDR3 region is CASSPGTGNYGYTF. CDR3 nucleotides: TGTGCCAGCAGTCCCGGGACGGGAAACTATGGCTACACCTTC.

The chain links TRBV9 to TRBJ1-4; the match to TRBD1 covers 7 bases. The trim removed 4 bases at V and 0 bases at J, leaving 6 bases unmatched. The CDR3 consists of 16 residues. CDR1 is SGDLS, CDR2 YYNGEE, per germline. CDR3 coding DNA: TGTGCCAGCAGCCCAACAACAGGGGCAACTAATGAAAAACTGTTTTTT. Its translation is CASSPTTGATNEKLFF.

This sequence joins TRBV5-1 and TRBJ2-3; D is possibly TRBD1 (6 bases). Germline V CDR1 and CDR2: SGHRS, YFSETQ. V shed 5 bases and J shed 2 bases, with 9 bases lying between them. The CDR3 covers 13 residues. CDR3 region: CASRGQPTDTQYF. CDR3 nucleotide sequence: TGCGCCAGCAGAGGACAGCCCACAGATACGCAGTATTTT.

This chain connects TRBV10-3 to TRBJ2-7; TRBD2 matches at 10 bases. Trimming took 3 bases from V and 4 from J; bases not matched to a gene: 6. This CDR3 contains 15 residues. Per the germline V gene, CDR1 is ENHRY and CDR2 is SYGVKD. Here the CDR3 DNA reads TGTGCCATCAGTGACTGGACTAGCGGAGGTTACGAGCAGTACTTC. It specifies CAISDWTSGGYEQYF.

The CDR3 coding sequence is TGTGCCAGCACCGGGGGACTGAACACTGAAGCTTTCTTT. Translating it yields CASTGGLNTEAFF. The chain is built from TRBV28 and TRBJ1-1; weak D call: TRBD1 (5 bases). V lost 7 bases and J 0 bases, leaving 9 bases between the germline ends. CDR1 and CDR2 (germline): MDHEN, SYDVKM. The CDR3 runs to 13 residues.

The chain links TRBV11-2 to TRBJ2-6; TRBD2 matches at 9 bases. Germline trimming cut 5 bases from V and 0 bases from J; bases unmatched to any gene: 2. CDR1 and CDR2 (germline): SGHAT, FQNNGV. This CDR3 has 16 residues. The CDR3 sequence: CASSQLAGSGANVLTF. Here the CDR3 DNA reads TGTGCCAGCAGCCAACTAGCGGGCTCTGGGGCCAACGTCCTGACTTTC. Full variable domain (outside the CDR3, taken from reference TRBV11-2 and TRBJ2-6): EAGVAQSPRYKIIEKRQSVAFWCNPISGHATLYWYQQILGQGPKLLIQFQNNGVVDDSQLPKDRFSAERLKGVDSTLKIQPAKLEDSAVYLCASSQLAGSGANVLTFGAGSRLTVL.

V usage is TRBV2 and J usage is TRBJ1-5; 9 nucleotides align to TRBD1. V dropped 6 bases and J dropped 5; count of bases not matched to a gene: 14. This CDR3 has 17 residues. Germline V gene sequence: CDR1 SNHLY, CDR2 FYNNEI. The DNA for the CDR3 is TGTGCCAGCAGCCACACCGCCGGGACAGGGCTCGATCAGCCCCAGCATTTT. Translated, it gives CASSHTAGTGLDQPQHF.

The chain has TRBV19 and TRBJ2-1, with D possibly TRBD2 on 7 matching bases. CDR1 is LNHDA and CDR2 is SQIVND in the germline V gene (reference sequence). The CDR3 covers 15 residues. V lost 1 base, J lost 7 bases, and 14 bases lay in between. CDR3 loop: CASSIGGGAGNEQFF. In DNA, the CDR3 is TGTGCCAGTAGTATAGGAGGGGGGGCCGGGAATGAGCAGTTCTTC. The complete variable domain, with remaining parts taken from reference TRBV19 and TRBJ2-1, reads DGGITQSPKYLFRKEGQNVTLSCEQNLNHDAMYWYRQDPGQGLRLIYYSQIVNDFQKGDIAEGYSVSREKKESFPLTVTSAQKNPTAFYLCASSIGGGAGNEQFFGPGTRLTVL.

V is TRBV5-6 and J is TRBJ1-1; 9 bases line up with TRBD1. There are 16 residues in the CDR3. V shed 4 bases, J shed 4 bases, and the junction held 11 bases outside the gene matches. Germline V lookup: CDR1 SGHDT, CDR2 YYEEEE. CDR3 DNA sequence: TGTGCCAGCAGCCGTAGGGACAGGGTTCGGGGCACTGAAGCTTTCTTT. It encodes CASSRRDRVRGTEAFF.

This chain connects TRBV9 to TRBJ2-1, with unresolved D. The CDR3 spans 16 residues. V lost 0 bases, J lost 0 bases, and 10 bases lay in between. Germline V gene data show CDR1 as SGDLS and CDR2 as YYNGEE. As DNA, the CDR3 is TGTGCCAGCAGCGTAGGAAGTGGAGCCTCCTACAATGAGCAGTTCTTC. It specifies CASSVGSGASYNEQFF.

The V gene is TRBV7-2, the J gene TRBJ1-6, with D possibly being TRBD1 (6 bases). This CDR3 comprises 15 residues. Trimming stripped 4 bases from V and 9 bases from J, with 16 bases between. CDR1 is SGHTA, CDR2 FQGNSA, per germline. CDR3 coding DNA: TGTGCCAGCAGCTCCGGGCCAGGGGCAAGTTCACCCCTCCACTTT. Translation: CASSSGPGASSPLHF. The whole variable domain, filled in from reference TRBV7-2 and TRBJ1-6, reads GAGVSQSPSNKVTEKGKDVELRCDPISGHTALYWYRQSLGQGLEFLIYFQGNSAPDKSGLPSDRFSAERTGGSVSTLTIQRTQQEDSAVYLCASSSGPGASSPLHFGNGTRLTVT.

The V gene is TRBV27, the J gene TRBJ1-5; D is ambiguous. In germline, CDR1 is MNHEY, CDR2 SMNVEV (reference sequence). V lost 3 bases to trimming and J lost 5 bases, with 11 bases between them. CDR3 length equals 14 residues. The CDR3 DNA sequence: TGTGCCAGCAGTTTTTCGACAAGAGATCAGCCCCAGCATTTT. This sequence encodes CASSFSTRDQPQHF.

This clone was counted a few times. The chain couples TRBV6-5 to TRBJ1-5; D not resolved. V dropped 6 bases and J dropped 0 bases, with 3 bases sitting between them. This CDR3 has 12 residues. Germline values: CDR1 MNHEY, CDR2 SVGAGI. The CDR3 reads CASRSSNQPQHF. The CDR3 DNA is TGTGCCAGCAGAAGTAGCAATCAGCCCCAGCATTTT.

The chain recombines TRBV5-1 with TRBJ2-6; D not certain. The germline V gene encodes CDR1 SGHRS and CDR2 YFSETQ. The CDR3 runs 16 residues. Trimming took 4 bases from V and 0 from J, leaving 11 bases between them. The DNA for the CDR3 is TGCGCCAGCAGCCCCCCCTCCTCCTCTGGGGCCAACGTCCTGACTTTC. Translated, it gives CASSPPSSSGANVLTF. The full variable domain, in which reference TRBV5-1 and TRBJ2-6 provide the parts outside the CDR3, is KAGVTQTPRYLIKTRGQQVTLSCSPISGHRSVSWYQQTPGQGLQFLFEYFSETQRNKGNFPGRFSGRQFSNSRSEMNVSTLELGDSALYLCASSPPSSSGANVLTFGAGSRLTVL.

Only a few counts were recorded for this clone. J is TRBJ2-7 and V is TRBV27; D call uncertain. CDR1 and CDR2 (germline): MNHEY, SMNVEV (reference sequence). Between the trimmed V and J ends, which lost 10 bases and 2 bases, there was a span of 21 bases. This CDR3 has 15 residues. CDR3: CANPPHRSTPYEQYF. The CDR3 DNA reads TGTGCCAACCCCCCTCACCGGAGTACCCCCTACGAGCAGTACTTC.